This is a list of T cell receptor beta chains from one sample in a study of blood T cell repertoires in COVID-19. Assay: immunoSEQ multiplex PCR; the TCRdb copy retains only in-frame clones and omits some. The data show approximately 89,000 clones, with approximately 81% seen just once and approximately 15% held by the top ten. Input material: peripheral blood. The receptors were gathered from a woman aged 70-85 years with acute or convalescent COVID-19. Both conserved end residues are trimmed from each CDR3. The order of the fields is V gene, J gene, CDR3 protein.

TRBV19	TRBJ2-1	ASSIDGGLEIEQF
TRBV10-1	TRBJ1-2	ASTGQPNYGYT
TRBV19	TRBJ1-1	ASSRVAGGFRTEAF
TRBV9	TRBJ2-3	ASSPTSWGVGDTQY
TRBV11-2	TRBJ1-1	ASSLVGGTEAF
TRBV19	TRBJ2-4	ASNRATEAKNIQY
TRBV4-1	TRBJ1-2	ASSHSVLGTQSYYGYT
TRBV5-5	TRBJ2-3	ASSLDLAGADTQY
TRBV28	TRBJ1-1	ASSLSGQGSNTEAF
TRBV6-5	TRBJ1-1	ASIRSSMNTEAF
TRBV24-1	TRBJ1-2	ATSSGGYYGYT
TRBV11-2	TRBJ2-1	ASSLGVLQGRYEQF
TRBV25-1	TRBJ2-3	ASSSVGTSVLADTQY
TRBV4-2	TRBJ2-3	ASSSPSGRALGTDTQY
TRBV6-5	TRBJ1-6	ASSYRGLASPLH
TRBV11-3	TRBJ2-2	ASSLAGASTGELF
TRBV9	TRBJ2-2	ASSVQGQGVTGELF
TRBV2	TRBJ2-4	ASSSGLAGGSRY
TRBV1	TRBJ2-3	TSTSGKQRNTQY
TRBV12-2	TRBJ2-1	ASRLAKSGRFHNEQF
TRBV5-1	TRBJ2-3	ASSLEGRGTDTQY
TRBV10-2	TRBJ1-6	ASSQTGGGSPLH
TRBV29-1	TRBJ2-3	SVEGQGATDTQY
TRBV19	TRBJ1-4	ASSSRTLSHSNEKLF
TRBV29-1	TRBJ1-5	SVPTGTGNQPQH
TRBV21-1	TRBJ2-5	ASSKVGQGATLGTQY
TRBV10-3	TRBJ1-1	AITGGNTEAF
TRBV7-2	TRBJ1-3	ASRSGTGAGNTIY
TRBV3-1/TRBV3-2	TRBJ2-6	ASSLRGAGANVLT
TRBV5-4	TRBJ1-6	ASSLTGYNSPLH
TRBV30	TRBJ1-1	AWRGQGASEAF
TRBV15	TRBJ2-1	ATSIDRTRYNEQF
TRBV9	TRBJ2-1	ASSVNSGSSYNEQF
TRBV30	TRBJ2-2	AWSEGFGELF
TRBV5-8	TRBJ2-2	ASSLGLAANTGELF
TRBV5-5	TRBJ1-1	ASSWIPQDTEAF
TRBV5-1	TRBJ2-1	ASSLVDRGAYNEQF
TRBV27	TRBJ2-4	ASSLYFLSGNIQY
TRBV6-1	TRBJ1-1	ASSEAVTDNTEAF
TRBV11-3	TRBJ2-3	ASSSGLAGGRDTQY
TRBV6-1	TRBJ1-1	ASSERGSGTEAF
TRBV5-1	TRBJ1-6	ASSAQTGADSPLH
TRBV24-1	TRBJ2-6	ATSGTGFTGANVLT
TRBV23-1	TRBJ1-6	APPAMKAEDSPLH
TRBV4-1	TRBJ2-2	ASSLGSLGDTGELF
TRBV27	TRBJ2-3	ASSTIVGTDTQY
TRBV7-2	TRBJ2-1	ASSLGLAGYYNEQF
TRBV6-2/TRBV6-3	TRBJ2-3	ASSYRIGDAGGSTDTQY
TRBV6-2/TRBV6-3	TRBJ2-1	ASSYGAGGVSSYNEQF
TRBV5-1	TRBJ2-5	ASSPDGRGAQETQY
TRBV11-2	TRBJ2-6	ATAAGSRSGANVLT